Shown below are 19 T cell receptor beta chains from a single sample sequenced in a study of blood T cell repertoires in COVID-19. Repertoires were generated with immunoSEQ multiplex PCR, while TCRdb's copy carries only in-frame clones and drops some. The table has about 200,000 clones, about 88% seen once. The sequenced sample was peripheral blood. These receptors all come from a man in his fifties with COVID-19, enrolled during active disease.

This clone was picked up one time. This sample also contains other DNA sequences that code for the same CDR3. The J gene is TRBJ1-2, the V gene TRBV7-8, with TRBD1 identical over 8 bases. The CDR3 extends over 14 amino acids. Germline CDR1 reads SGHVS; CDR2 reads FQNEAQ. V shed 1 base and J 2 bases; nucleotides not matched to a gene: 0. The CDR3 coding sequence is TGTGCCAGCAGCTTAGGGGACAGGAACTATGGCTACACCTTC. Translating gives CASSLGDRNYGYTF.

The rearrangement joins TRBV19 to TRBJ1-1; 10 nucleotides match TRBD1. CDR3 size: 16 residues. With 3 bases clipped from V and 5 bases from J, the junction kept 9 bases outside the gene matches. The germline gives CDR1 LNHDA, CDR2 SQIVND (reference sequence). This CDR3 reads CASSIRTGGRWTEAFF. CDR3 in DNA: TGTGCCAGTAGTATCCGGACAGGGGGGCGGTGGACTGAAGCTTTCTTT. Complete variable domain (other parts from reference TRBV19 and TRBJ1-1): DGGITQSPKYLFRKEGQNVTLSCEQNLNHDAMYWYRQDPGQGLRLIYYSQIVNDFQKGDIAEGYSVSREKKESFPLTVTSAQKNPTAFYLCASSIRTGGRWTEAFFGQGTRLTVV.

CDR3: CASSLKGTGGGQPQHF. CDR3 sequence (DNA): TGTGCCAGCAGCTTAAAGGGGACAGGGGGTGGGCAGCCCCAGCATTTT. The chain carries TRBV11-2 and TRBJ1-5, with 11 bases aligning to TRBD1. CDR3 size: 16 residues. The germline gives CDR1 SGHAT, CDR2 FQNNGV. J lost 7 bases, V lost 2 bases, and 7 bases had no gene match.

V gene TRBV4-3 combines with J gene TRBJ1-1; TRBD1 aligns across 7 bases. V shed 4 bases and J 3 bases; nucleotides not matched to a gene: 5. The CDR3 spans 14 residues. CDR1 LGHNA and CDR2 YSLEER come from the germline V gene. The CDR3 DNA is TGCGCCAGCAGCCCGGCCGACAGGGACACTGAAGCTTTCTTT. Translation gives CASSPADRDTEAFF.

The V and J genes are TRBV5-1 and TRBJ2-2; D gene uncertain. The CDR3 runs to 14 residues. The ends were cut back, 0 bases at V and 5 bases at J, with 8 bases in the middle. The germline V gene encodes CDR1 SGHRS and CDR2 YFSETQ. The CDR3 sequence is CASSLGGVTGELFF. CDR3 DNA sequence: TGCGCCAGCAGCTTGGGAGGAGTTACCGGGGAGCTGTTTTTT.

This rearrangement joins TRBV7-8 to TRBJ2-5; maybe TRBD2 (5 bases). CDR1 and CDR2 (germline): SGHVS, FQNEAQ. There are 13 residues in the CDR3. Trimming pared 5 bases from V and 1 base from J, leaving 8 bases between. The CDR3 DNA follows: TGTGCCAGCAGCGAGAGGGTCCAAGAGACCCAGTACTTC. Protein product: CASSERVQETQYF.

The chain combines TRBV5-6 with TRBJ2-3, with 10 bases identical to TRBD2. J lost 0 bases, V lost 1 base, and 5 bases had no gene match. CDR1 and CDR2 (germline): SGHDT, YYEEEE. The CDR3 extends over 17 amino acids. In nucleotides, the CDR3 is TGTGCCAGCAGCTTGCGGATGACTAGCGGGAGCACAGATACGCAGTATTTT. This sequence encodes CASSLRMTSGSTDTQYF.

The chain uses TRBV7-2 and TRBJ2-7, with 9 bases fitting TRBD1. The J segment lost 12 bases and the V segment lost 0 bases, leaving 9 bases of the junction unmatched. The CDR3 is 14 amino acids. The germline gives CDR1 SGHTA, CDR2 FQGNSA. The CDR3 loop reads CASSLAGTGMGLYF. The DNA of the CDR3 is TGTGCCAGCAGCTTAGCGGGGACAGGGATGGGGCTGTACTTC.

This chain connects TRBV10-1 to TRBJ2-1; 16 bases agree with TRBD2. Germline trimming cut 2 bases from V and 4 bases from J; bases unmatched to any gene: 5. The CDR3 is made up of 18 amino acids. Germline V CDR1 and CDR2: WNHNN, SYGVQD (reference sequence). CDR3 nucleotide sequence: TGCGCCAGCAGTGAGAAGGGACTAGCGGGAGGGCTGTACAATGAGCAGTTCTTC. Translation: CASSEKGLAGGLYNEQFF.

V is TRBV16 and J is TRBJ1-2, with TRBD1 matching over 7 bases. This CDR3 contains 15 residues. CDR1 and CDR2 from the germline V gene are KGHSY and FQNENV. Trimming at V came to 0 bases and at J to 6 bases, leaving 7 bases not matched to a gene. As DNA, the CDR3 is TGTGCCAGCAGCCAATCCCAGGGGGTCTTGAATGGCTACACCTTC. Residues: CASSQSQGVLNGYTF.

The gene calls are TRBV12-3 or TRBV12-4 and TRBJ1-1, with D tentatively TRBD1 (6 bases). Trimming stripped 8 bases from V and 1 base from J, with 11 bases between. This CDR3 is built from 13 residues. This CDR3 reads CASGGRGNTEAFF. CDR3 DNA sequence: TGTGCCAGCGGGGGCAGGGGGAACACTGAAGCTTTCTTT.

This sequence joins TRBV19 and TRBJ1-5, with TRBD1 identical over 7 bases. The J segment lost 7 bases and the V segment lost 5 bases, leaving 11 bases of the junction unmatched. The CDR3 has 15 amino acids. Germline V gene lookup returns CDR1 LNHDA and CDR2 SQIVND (reference sequence). The CDR3 is CASSRGDRDRQPQHF. The DNA for the CDR3 is TGTGCCAGTAGTCGCGGGGACAGAGATAGACAGCCCCAGCATTTT.

This clone was observed a handful of times. This chain connects TRBV11-2 to TRBJ2-1; 15 bases map to TRBD2. The CDR3 runs to 16 residues. With V trimmed by 5 bases and J by 9 bases, 8 bases remained unmatched. Germline CDR1 and CDR2: SGHAT and FQNNGV. The CDR3 region is CASSTGLAGGSGEQFF. The CDR3 DNA follows: TGTGCCAGCAGCACGGGACTAGCGGGAGGATCGGGTGAGCAGTTCTTC.

The gene calls are TRBV2 and TRBJ1-2, with 9 bases fitting TRBD1. Unmatched junction bases numbered 2, after V lost 4 bases and J lost 5 bases. Germline V CDR1 and CDR2: SNHLY, FYNNEI. The CDR3 extends over 13 amino acids. The chain's CDR3 is CASSVGTGYGYTF. CDR3 DNA sequence: TGTGCCAGCAGTGTTGGGACAGGGTATGGCTACACCTTC.

This clone was counted a few times. V gene TRBV19 combines with J gene TRBJ1-1, with D possibly TRBD1 on 5 matching bases. The CDR3 consists of 14 residues. Looked up from germline, CDR1 is LNHDA and CDR2 is SQIVND (reference sequence). Trimming pared 5 bases from V and 0 bases from J, leaving 10 bases between. In DNA, the CDR3 is TGTGCCAGTAGTTCCAGGGACTTGAACACTGAAGCTTTCTTT. Translating gives CASSSRDLNTEAFF.

The chain has TRBV5-5 and TRBJ2-1; 9 bases are a match to TRBD2. The V segment lost 4 bases and the J segment 3 bases; nucleotides outside the gene matches: 5. Per germline, CDR1 SGHKS and CDR2 YYEKEE (reference sequence). The CDR3 sequence is 15 residues long. CDR3 DNA: TGTGCCAGCAGCGTGGGACTAGCAGACTACAATGAGCAGTTCTTC. This gives the protein CASSVGLADYNEQFF.

The V gene is TRBV12-3 or TRBV12-4, the J gene TRBJ1-5; TRBD1 matches 7 bases. Unmatched junction bases numbered 3, after V lost 6 bases and J lost 4 bases. This CDR3 is 13 amino acids long. The CDR3 region is CASRTGVNQPQHF. The DNA of the CDR3 is TGTGCCAGCAGAACAGGGGTTAATCAGCCCCAGCATTTT.

This clone was seen only a few times. This rearrangement joins TRBV7-8 to TRBJ2-1, with D maybe TRBD2 (6 bases). The germline CDR1 and CDR2 sequences are SGHVS and FQNEAQ. V gave up 0 bases and J gave up 0 bases, with 12 bases separating them. The CDR3 covers 17 residues. The CDR3 is CASSLAVGRSSYNEQFF. DNA of the CDR3: TGTGCCAGCAGCTTAGCAGTCGGGAGAAGCTCCTACAATGAGCAGTTCTTC. The variable domain in full, completed from reference TRBV7-8 and TRBJ2-1, reads GAGVSQSPRYKVAKRGQDVALRCDPISGHVSLFWYQQALGQGPEFLTYFQNEAQLDKSGLPSDRFFAERPEGSVSTLKIQRTQQEDSAVYLCASSLAVGRSSYNEQFFGPGTRLTVL.

This rearrangement joins TRBV27 to TRBJ2-1; TRBD2 aligns across 15 bases. V shed 5 bases, J shed 7 bases, and the junction held 15 bases outside the gene matches. The germline V gene has CDR1 MNHEY and CDR2 SMNVEV (reference sequence). The CDR3 covers 19 residues. This chain's CDR3 is CASSGGRGTSGRLWNEQFF. CDR3 bases: TGTGCCAGCAGTGGAGGGCGAGGGACTAGCGGGAGGTTATGGAATGAGCAGTTCTTC.